These T cell receptor beta chains were read from a single sample in a study of monozygotic twins with inflammatory bowel disease. TCRdb reprocessed the 5' RACE reads; each CDR3 protein has one entry and no DNA is given. In total, the table holds 300,000 to 350,000 distinct CDR3 sequences. The material sequenced was blood. The receptors stem from a human donor with ulcerative colitis or Crohn's disease, or a healthy co-twin of an affected twin (not recorded which). Both conserved end residues are part of each CDR3. The order of the fields is V gene, J gene, CDR3 protein.

TRBV2,TRBJ2-3,CAGGQGKKDTQYF
TRBV6-4,TRBJ2-2,CASSDVYTGELFF
TRBV5-6,TRBJ1-6,CASSTDGSSYNSPLHF
TRBV4-1,TRBJ1-4,CASSQEGGRNEKLFF
TRBV11-2,TRBJ2-5,CASRRPGQGEETQYF
TRBV6-1,TRBJ2-2,CASSRPAGVATGELFF
TRBV5-1,TRBJ2-1,CASSLQLAPNEQFF
TRBV7-2,TRBJ2-1,CASSLEWRTYNEQFF
TRBV4-1,TRBJ2-1,CASSQETGLAHPYNEQFF
TRBV9,TRBJ2-5,CASSLDPLREETQYF
TRBV19,TRBJ1-2,CASTRSGSNYGYTF
TRBV5-1,TRBJ2-7,CASSSQGPYEQYF
TRBV11-2,TRBJ1-6,CASSLTLVDNSPLHF
TRBV7-2,TRBJ1-6,CASSLVRGSNSPLHF
TRBV12-3/TRBV12-4,TRBJ1-2,CASSRLGGYTF
TRBV4-1,TRBJ2-1,CASSQPPAGTSNEQFF
TRBV12-3/TRBV12-4,TRBJ1-5,CASSPGTTSNQPQHF
TRBV18,TRBJ1-1,CASSSPARGANTEAFF
TRBV7-2,TRBJ2-7,CASSLGVAGYEQYF
TRBV5-1,TRBJ2-2,CASSEEPGGLTGELFF
TRBV20-1,TRBJ2-7,CSANRLAGVEQYF
TRBV20-1,TRBJ2-7,CSARGLAYEQYF
TRBV28,TRBJ1-2,CASSFRGSYGYTF
TRBV28,TRBJ2-7,CASSFFQNVDF
TRBV6-1,TRBJ1-3,CASIPGQGRHTIYF
TRBV29-1,TRBJ2-3,CSVEGRVSTDTQYF
TRBV5-6,TRBJ2-5,CASSLETGGGQETQYF
TRBV6-2/TRBV6-3,TRBJ2-3,CASSASGVPDTQYF
TRBV20-1,TRBJ2-2,CSGLARDRTNTGELFF
TRBV9,TRBJ2-5,CASSVNRQETQYF
TRBV20-1,TRBJ2-3,CSAKRVTSGEGADTQYF
TRBV18,TRBJ2-5,CASSPTGNQETQYF